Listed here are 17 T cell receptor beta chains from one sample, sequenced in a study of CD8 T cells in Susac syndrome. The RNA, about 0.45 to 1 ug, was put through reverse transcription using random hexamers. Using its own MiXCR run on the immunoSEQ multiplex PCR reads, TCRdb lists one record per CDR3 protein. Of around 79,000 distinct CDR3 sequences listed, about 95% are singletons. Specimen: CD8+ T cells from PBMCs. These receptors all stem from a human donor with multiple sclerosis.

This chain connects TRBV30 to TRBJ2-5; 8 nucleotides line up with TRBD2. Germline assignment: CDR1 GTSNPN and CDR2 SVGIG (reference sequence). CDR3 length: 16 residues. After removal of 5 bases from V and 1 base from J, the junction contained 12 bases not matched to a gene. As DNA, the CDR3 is TGTGCCTGGGAGCCAACTAGCGGATGGGCCCAAGAGACCCAGTACTTC. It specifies CAWEPTSGWAQETQYF. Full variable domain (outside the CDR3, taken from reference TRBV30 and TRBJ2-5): SQTIHQWPATLVQPVGSPLSLECTVEGTSNPNLYWYRQAAGRGLQLLFYSVGIGQISSEVPQNLSASRPQDRQFILSSKKLLLSDSGFYLCAWEPTSGWAQETQYFGPGTRLLVL.

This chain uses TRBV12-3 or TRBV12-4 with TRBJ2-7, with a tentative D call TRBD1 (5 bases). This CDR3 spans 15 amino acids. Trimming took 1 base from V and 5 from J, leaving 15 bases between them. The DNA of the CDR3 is TGTGCCAGCAGTTTAGTGGGCAGGGTAGAGGACGAGCAGTACTTC. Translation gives CASSLVGRVEDEQYF.

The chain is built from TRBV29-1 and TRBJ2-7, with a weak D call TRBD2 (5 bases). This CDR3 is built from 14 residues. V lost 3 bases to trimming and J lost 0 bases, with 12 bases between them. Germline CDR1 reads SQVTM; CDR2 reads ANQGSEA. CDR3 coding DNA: TGCAGCGTTGATCTCCGGGAATCCTCCTACGAGCAGTACTTC. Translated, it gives CSVDLRESSYEQYF.

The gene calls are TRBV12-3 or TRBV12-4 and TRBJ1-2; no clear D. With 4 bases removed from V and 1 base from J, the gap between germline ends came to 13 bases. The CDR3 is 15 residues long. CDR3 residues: CASSSGGNRNYGYTF. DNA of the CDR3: TGTGCCAGCAGTTCAGGCGGGAACCGTAACTATGGCTACACCTTC.

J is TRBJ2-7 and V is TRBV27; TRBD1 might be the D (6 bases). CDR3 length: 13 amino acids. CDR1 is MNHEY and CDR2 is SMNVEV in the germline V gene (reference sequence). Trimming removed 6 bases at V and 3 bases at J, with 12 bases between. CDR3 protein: CASRLGQYYEQYF. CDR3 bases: TGTGCCAGCAGGCTAGGACAGTACTACGAGCAGTACTTC.

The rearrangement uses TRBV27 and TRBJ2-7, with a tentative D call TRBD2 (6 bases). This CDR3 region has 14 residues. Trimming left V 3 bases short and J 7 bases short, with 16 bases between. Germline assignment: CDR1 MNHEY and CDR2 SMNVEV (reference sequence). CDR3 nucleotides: TGTGCCAGCAGTTTTGTCGGGAGCTCGTATGAGCAGTACTTC. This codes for CASSFVGSSYEQYF.

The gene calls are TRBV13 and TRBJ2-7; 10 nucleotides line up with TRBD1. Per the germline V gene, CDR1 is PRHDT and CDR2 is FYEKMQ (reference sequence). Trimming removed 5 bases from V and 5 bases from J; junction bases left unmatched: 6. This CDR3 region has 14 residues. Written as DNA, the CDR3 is TGTGCCAGCAGCCCCCGGGACAGGGGTAACGAGCAGTACTTC. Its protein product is CASSPRDRGNEQYF.

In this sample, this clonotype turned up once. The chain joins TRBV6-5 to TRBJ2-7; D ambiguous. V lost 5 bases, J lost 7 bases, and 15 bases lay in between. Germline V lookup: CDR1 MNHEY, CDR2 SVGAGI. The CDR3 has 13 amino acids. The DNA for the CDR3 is TGTGCCAGCAGTCGTAGTCCCCTTGAGGAGCAGTACTTC. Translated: CASSRSPLEEQYF.

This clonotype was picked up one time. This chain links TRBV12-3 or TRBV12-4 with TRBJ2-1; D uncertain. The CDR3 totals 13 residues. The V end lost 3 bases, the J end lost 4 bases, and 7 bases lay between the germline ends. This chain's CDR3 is CASSLSFYNEQFF. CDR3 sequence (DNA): TGTGCCAGCAGTTTGTCTTTTTACAATGAGCAGTTCTTC.

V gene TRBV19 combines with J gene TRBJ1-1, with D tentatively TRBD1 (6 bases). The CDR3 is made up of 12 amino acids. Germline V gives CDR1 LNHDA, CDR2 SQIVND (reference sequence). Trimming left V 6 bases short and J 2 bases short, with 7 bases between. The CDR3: CASRGQNTEAFF. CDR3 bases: TGTGCCAGTAGGGGACAAAACACTGAAGCTTTCTTT.

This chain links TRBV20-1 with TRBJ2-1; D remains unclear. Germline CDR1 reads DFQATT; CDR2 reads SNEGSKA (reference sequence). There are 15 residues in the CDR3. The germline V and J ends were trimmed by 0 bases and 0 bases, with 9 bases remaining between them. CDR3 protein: CSARERTSSYNEQFF. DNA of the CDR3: TGCAGTGCTAGAGAGAGGACGAGCTCCTACAATGAGCAGTTCTTC.

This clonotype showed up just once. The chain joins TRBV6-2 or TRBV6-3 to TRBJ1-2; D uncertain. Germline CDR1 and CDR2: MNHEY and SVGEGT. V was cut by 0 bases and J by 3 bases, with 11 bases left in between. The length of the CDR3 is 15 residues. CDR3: CASSYSVSGDYGYTF. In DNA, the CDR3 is TGTGCCAGCAGTTACTCGGTCAGTGGTGACTATGGCTACACCTTC.

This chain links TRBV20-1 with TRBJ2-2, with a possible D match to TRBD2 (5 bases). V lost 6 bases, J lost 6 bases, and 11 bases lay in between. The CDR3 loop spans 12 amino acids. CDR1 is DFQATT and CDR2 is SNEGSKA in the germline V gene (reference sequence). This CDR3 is CSAVSGAGELFF. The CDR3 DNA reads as TGCAGTGCCGTAAGCGGAGCCGGGGAGCTGTTTTTT.

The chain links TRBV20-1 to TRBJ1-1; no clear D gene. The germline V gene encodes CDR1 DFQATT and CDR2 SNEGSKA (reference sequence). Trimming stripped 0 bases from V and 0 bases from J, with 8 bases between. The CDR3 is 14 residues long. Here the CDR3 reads CSAREQTMNTEAFF. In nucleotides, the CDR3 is TGCAGTGCTAGAGAACAGACAATGAACACTGAAGCTTTCTTT.

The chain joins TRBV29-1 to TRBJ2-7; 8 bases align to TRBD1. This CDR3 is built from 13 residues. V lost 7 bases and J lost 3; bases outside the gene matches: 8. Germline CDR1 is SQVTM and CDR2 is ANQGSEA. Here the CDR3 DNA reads TGCAGCGCTGGACAGGGAGAAAGCTACGAGCAGTACTTC. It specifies CSAGQGESYEQYF.

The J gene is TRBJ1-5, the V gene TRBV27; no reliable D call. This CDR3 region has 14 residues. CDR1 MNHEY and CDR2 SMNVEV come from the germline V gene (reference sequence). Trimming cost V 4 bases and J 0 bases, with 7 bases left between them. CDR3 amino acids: CASSSDGSNQPQHF. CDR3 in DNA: TGTGCCAGCAGTTCCGACGGTAGCAATCAGCCCCAGCATTTT.

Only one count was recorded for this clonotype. The CDR3 is CASSVDHRGVEQYF. The CDR3 region has the DNA TGTGCCAGCAGCGTAGATCACAGGGGGGTCGAGCAGTACTTC. The chain uses TRBV9 and TRBJ2-7; TRBD1 aligns across 8 bases. V dropped 0 bases and J dropped 6; count of bases not matched to a gene: 5. Germline-derived CDR1 and CDR2 are SGDLS and YYNGEE. The CDR3 has 14 amino acids.